The rows below give T cell receptor beta chains drawn from one sample of a study of graft-versus-host responses after intestinal transplantation. The assay was immunoSEQ multiplex PCR, and TCRdb's table has in-frame clones only and misses some. Of tens of thousands of clones in the sample, about four fifths were seen once. Source: ileum tissue, taken 98 days after intestinal transplantation. The receptors were sampled from a human patient who received an intestinal transplant, so some T cells may come from the graft donor. The CDR3 runs from the conserved cysteine through the conserved F or W. D genes are given only for firm matches. Rows give clone size only sometimes, using once, few, many, or a class for an expanded clone.

v_call	clone_size	d_call	j_call	cdr3_nt	cdr3_aa
TRBV2	.	.	TRBJ2-1	TGTGCCAGCAGAGAGAGGTCCTATACAATCAATGAGCAGTTCTTC	CASRERSYTINEQFF
TRBV13	.	TRBD1	TRBJ2-3	TGTGCCAGCAGCGTTTCCAGGGGGCAAAATACGCAGTATTTT	CASSVSRGQNTQYF
TRBV7-2	few	.	TRBJ1-1	TGTGCCAGCAGCGCTACAGGGTGGAACACTGAAGCTTTCTTT	CASSATGWNTEAFF
TRBV19	.	TRBD2	TRBJ2-7	TGTGCCAGTAGTATGAGACTAGCCCACGAGCAGTACTTC	CASSMRLAHEQYF
TRBV11-2	.	TRBD1	TRBJ1-2	TGTGCCAGCAGTATCAGACAGGGAGTCGATGGCTACACCTTC	CASSIRQGVDGYTF
TRBV6-4	.	TRBD1	TRBJ1-2	TGTGCCACCCAGGGGGAGGGGATCTCAAATGGCTACACCTTC	CATQGEGISNGYTF
TRBV6-1	few	.	TRBJ1-3	TGTGCCAGCGCGTGGATCACCATATATTTT	CASAWITIYF
TRBV5-5	.	TRBD1	TRBJ1-6	TGTGCCAGCACCTCCGGGACAGGACTAGGACCCCTCCACTTT	CASTSGTGLGPLHF
TRBV7-8	.	.	TRBJ1-5	TGTGCCAGCAGCTTAGGAGGGCCTGGGGGCAATCAGCCCCAGCATTTT	CASSLGGPGGNQPQHF
TRBV27	.	.	TRBJ1-4	TGTGCCAGCAGTTCCCCGGGGTCCACTAATGAAAAACTGTTTTTT	CASSSPGSTNEKLFF
TRBV19	few	TRBD2	TRBJ2-7	TGTGCCAGTAGTATAGCTGGGACTAGCGGCTACGAGCAGTACTTC	CASSIAGTSGYEQYF
TRBV15	.	.	TRBJ1-2	TGTGCCACCCGGGAGGGTAATGGCTACACCTTC	CATREGNGYTF
TRBV5-6	.	.	TRBJ2-5	TGTGCCAGCTTTAGGGCGGGGGCGCCCCGAGAGACCCAGTACTTC	CASFRAGAPRETQYF
TRBV5-6	once	.	TRBJ1-5	TGTGCCAGCAGGGGTTGGGGGGCTGGCAATCAGCCCCAGCATTTT	CASRGWGAGNQPQHF
TRBV2	.	.	TRBJ2-5	TGTGCCAGCGAGGGGACCCAGTACTTC	CASEGTQYF
TRBV6-5	.	.	TRBJ1-5	TGTGCCAGCAGTTACCCAGATCAGCCCCAGCATTTT	CASSYPDQPQHF
TRBV7-6	once	TRBD1	TRBJ2-4	TGTGCCAGCAGTACAGGGGACGGCATTCAGTACTTC	CASSTGDGIQYF
TRBV9	.	.	TRBJ1-5	TGTGCCAGCAGCACCTCAGAGAGGGGTCAGCCCCAGCATTTT	CASSTSERGQPQHF
TRBV4-1	.	.	TRBJ2-7	TGCGCCAGCAGCCAATGGAGCCAGGGCGCACAGCAGTACTTC	CASSQWSQGAQQYF
TRBV4-1	.	TRBD2	TRBJ2-5	TGCGCCAGCAGCCAACCCGGACTAGTAGGCCAAGAGACCCAGTACTTC	CASSQPGLVGQETQYF
TRBV28	.	TRBD1	TRBJ2-5	TGTGCCAGCAGTCCTCCCTGGACAGGTGTGGAGACCCAGTACTTC	CASSPPWTGVETQYF
TRBV4-1	.	.	TRBJ2-3	TGCGCCAGCAGCCAAGATTCTCAGCCCACAGATACGCAGTATTTT	CASSQDSQPTDTQYF
TRBV4-1	.	.	TRBJ2-5	TGCGCCAGCAGCCAAGTTGGAGAAGAGACCCAGTACTTC	CASSQVGEETQYF
TRBV14	.	.	TRBJ2-3	TGTGCCAGCAGCGCACCGGGAGTCAGGCGGATAGATACGCAGTATTTT	CASSAPGVRRIDTQYF